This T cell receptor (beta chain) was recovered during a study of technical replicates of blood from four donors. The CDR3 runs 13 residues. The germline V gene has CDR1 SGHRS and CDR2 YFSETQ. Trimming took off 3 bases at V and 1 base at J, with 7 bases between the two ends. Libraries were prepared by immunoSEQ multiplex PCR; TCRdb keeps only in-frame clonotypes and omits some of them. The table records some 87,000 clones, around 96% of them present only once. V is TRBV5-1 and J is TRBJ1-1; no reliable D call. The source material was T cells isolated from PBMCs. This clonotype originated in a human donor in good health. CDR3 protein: CASSSNRNTEAFF. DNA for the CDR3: TGCGCCAGCAGCTCCAACAGGAACACTGAAGCTTTCTTT.